These T cell receptor beta chains were read from a single sample in a study of immune evolution from preneoplasia to lung adenocarcinoma. TCRdb's table, derived via immunoSEQ multiplex PCR, lists solely in-frame clones and lacks some. The sample shows 35,000 to 40,000 clones, roughly 74% of them seen only once. The sequencing sample was made of FFPE invasive lung adenocarcinoma tissue. These receptor sequences come from a person between 55 and 69 years old with lung adenocarcinoma. Each CDR3 is given with its conserved first and last residue. A D gene is named only where the DNA matches it firmly. Where a row states a size, it is once, few, many or the class of an expanded clone; other rows omit it.

>13|TRBV5-1|-|-|TRBJ2-5
TGCGCCAGCAGCTTGGGGCTTTTGGAGACCCAGTACTTC
CASSLGLLETQYF
>14|TRBV5-4|once|TRBD1|TRBJ2-7
TGTGCCAGCAGCTCAGGACAGGGTAAGGGCGAGCAGTACTTC
CASSSGQGKGEQYF
>13|TRBV25-1|few|-|TRBJ2-1
TGTGCCAGCAGTAAGGCTAGCTTCGATGAGCAGTTCTTC
CASSKASFDEQFF
>15|TRBV7-2|-|TRBD2|TRBJ2-7
TGTGCCAGCAGCTTGCAGAGCGGGAGGTCCTACGAGCAGTACTTC
CASSLQSGRSYEQYF
>12|TRBV7-9|few|-|TRBJ2-7
TGTGCCAGCAGCTTAGTGGGTTACGAGCAGTACTTC
CASSLVGYEQYF
>16|TRBV18|-|-|TRBJ2-3
TGTGCCAGCTCACCAGGAAGGAGGGAGGGCACAGATACGCAGTATTTT
CASSPGRREGTDTQYF
>11|TRBV11-2|few|-|TRBJ2-3
TGTGCCAGCAGCTTCGTGGATACGCAGTATTTT
CASSFVDTQYF
>14|TRBV6-1|medium-sized|TRBD1|TRBJ2-3
TGTGCCAGCAGGAAGCAGGGGGCGGCAGATACGCAGTATTTT
CASRKQGAADTQYF
>14|TRBV28|-|TRBD2|TRBJ2-7
TGTGCCAGCAGCCCAGCGGGAGGTTTCTACGAGCAGTACTTC
CASSPAGGFYEQYF
>14|TRBV7-2|-|TRBD2|TRBJ2-1
TGTGCCAGCAGACTAGCGGGAGGTTCCAATGAGCAGTTCTTC
CASRLAGGSNEQFF
>14|TRBV6-6|-|-|TRBJ2-5
TGTGCCAGCATATCCCGGGACGCCCAAGAGACCCAGTACTTC
CASISRDAQETQYF
>15|TRBV7-3|-|TRBD1|TRBJ1-2
TGTGCCAGCAGCTTTAATGGGGACAGAGATTCTGGCTACACCTTC
CASSFNGDRDSGYTF
>14|TRBV12-5|-|-|TRBJ2-7
TGTGCTAGTGGTTTGGGGTATCCGAATTACGTGCAGTACTTC
CASGLGYPNYVQYF
>15|TRBV7-2|-|-|TRBJ2-1
TGTGCCAGCAGCCCCCCGAGAGGGAGTCTAAATGAGCAGTTCTTC
CASSPPRGSLNEQFF
>11|TRBV19|-|-|TRBJ2-3
TGTGCCAGTTCCGCCGTCGATACGCAGTATTTT
CASSAVDTQYF
>13|TRBV29-1|-|-|TRBJ2-3
TGCAGCGTTGTAGCGTATAGCACAGATACGCAGTATTTT
CSVVAYSTDTQYF
>14|TRBV9|once|-|TRBJ2-3
TGTGCCAGCAGCGTAGGTGGGCGGGCAGATACGCAGTATTTT
CASSVGGRADTQYF
>13|TRBV27|-|-|TRBJ2-3
TGTGCCAGCAGTTTATACCGTACAGATACGCAGTATTTT
CASSLYRTDTQYF
>13|TRBV7-2|few|-|TRBJ2-7
TGTGCCAGCAGCTCGTGGCTCGGGTACGAGCAGTACTTC
CASSSWLGYEQYF
>16|TRBV5-4|-|TRBD1|TRBJ2-1
TGTGCCAGCAGTCTTCCCCGACAGGGGGTCGGCAATGAGCAGTTCTTC
CASSLPRQGVGNEQFF
>15|TRBV7-2|once|TRBD2|TRBJ2-7
TGTGCCAGCAGCGAGGGACTAGCGGTCGCCTACGAGCAGTACTTC
CASSEGLAVAYEQYF
>16|TRBV11-2|few|TRBD2|TRBJ2-5
TGTGCCAGCAGCGCGGGGACTAGCGGGAGTATGGAGACCCAGTACTTC
CASSAGTSGSMETQYF
>16|TRBV28|-|TRBD1|TRBJ2-7
TGTGCCAGCAAGAATGATAGAGGAGACAGGGTTAACGAGCAGTACTTC
CASKNDRGDRVNEQYF
>18|TRBV14|-|TRBD2|TRBJ2-3
TGTGCCAGCAGCCAAGATCGAACGGGACTAGCTATAACAGATACGCAGTATTTT
CASSQDRTGLAITDTQYF
>12|TRBV28|-|-|TRBJ2-7
TGTGCCAGCAACCTCTTACAAGGCGAGCAGTACTTC
CASNLLQGEQYF
>15|TRBV5-4|-|-|TRBJ1-2
TGTGCCAGCAGCTTGGATAGTGGACAGTACTATGGCTACACCTTC
CASSLDSGQYYGYTF
>14|TRBV18|medium-sized|TRBD2|TRBJ2-7
TGTGCCAGCTCATCCCAAGGGAGGGATTACGAGCAGTACTTC
CASSSQGRDYEQYF
>17|TRBV28|-|-|TRBJ2-2
TGTGCCAGCAGTCCTATTGGGTCCGGGGGGAACACCGGGGAGCTGTTTTTT
CASSPIGSGGNTGELFF
>15|TRBV29-1|-|-|TRBJ2-5
TGCAGCGTATCCCGTAGTGGGGGCAGACAAGAGACCCAGTACTTC
CSVSRSGGRQETQYF
>13|TRBV10-1|-|-|TRBJ2-3
TGCGCCAGCAGTGCTGGTTCGGGCGATACGCAGTATTTT
CASSAGSGDTQYF
>14|TRBV11-3|-|-|TRBJ2-2
TGTGCCAGCAGCTTTCGTCGGAACACCGGGGAGCTGTTTTTT
CASSFRRNTGELFF
>15|TRBV9|-|TRBD2|TRBJ2-4
TGTGCCAGCAGCGCTGGGACTAGCGGGAGTTACATTCAGTACTTC
CASSAGTSGSYIQYF
>14|TRBV30|-|-|TRBJ1-5
TGTGCCTGGAGTGTACGTGATAGCAATCAGCCCCAGCATTTT
CAWSVRDSNQPQHF
>13|TRBV5-4|-|-|TRBJ2-7
TGTGCCAGCAGCTTAGACACATGGTACGAGCAGTACTTC
CASSLDTWYEQYF
>14|TRBV7-2|-|-|TRBJ2-7
TGTGCCAGCAGCTTAGAGCGGAGGGCCTACGAGCAGTACTTC
CASSLERRAYEQYF
>13|TRBV5-4|-|TRBD1|TRBJ1-1
TGTGCCAGCAGAGGACAGGCGAACACTGAAGCTTTCTTT
CASRGQANTEAFF
>13|TRBV15|-|-|TRBJ1-3
TGTGCCACCAGCCCGGGAGGTGGAAACACCATATATTTT
CATSPGGGNTIYF
>16|TRBV18|few|-|TRBJ1-1
TGTGCCAGCTCACCACGTCCGAGGGCAGCTGGTACTGAAGCTTTCTTT
CASSPRPRAAGTEAFF
>12|TRBV2|-|-|TRBJ1-5
TGTGCCAGTTCACAGGGCAATCAGCCCCAGCATTTT
CASSQGNQPQHF
>11|TRBV20-1|-|-|TRBJ1-2
TGCAGTGCTAGAGACCTCTATGGCTACACCTTC
CSARDLYGYTF
>15|TRBV28|-|-|TRBJ2-7
TGTGCCAGCAGTCCACCTCAAAATTTAGCAAGCGTGCAGTACTTC
CASSPPQNLASVQYF
>16|TRBV2|-|-|TRBJ2-5
TGTGCCAGCAGTGAATTGCGGCAGGGTGCTAAGGAGACCCAGTACTTC
CASSELRQGAKETQYF
>16|TRBV4-1|-|-|TRBJ2-5
TGCGCCAGCGCCAAGGCCTATACCGGGGTCCAAGAGACCCAGTACTTC
CASAKAYTGVQETQYF
>14|TRBV11-2|-|TRBD1|TRBJ1-4
TGTGCCAGCAGTTCACAGGGGGCGGCTGAAAAACTGTTTTTT
CASSSQGAAEKLFF
>14|TRBV18|-|-|TRBJ1-1
TGTGCCAGCTCACTTTCAATTATGAACACTGAAGCTTTCTTT
CASSLSIMNTEAFF
>14|TRBV28|-|-|TRBJ2-5
TGTGCCAGCAGACCTTGGGGGAGTGCGGAGACCCAGTACTTC
CASRPWGSAETQYF
>15|TRBV30|-|TRBD1|TRBJ2-3
TGTGCCTGGAGTAAACAGGGGGTCTCCACAGATACGCAGTATTTT
CAWSKQGVSTDTQYF
>15|TRBV5-6|-|-|TRBJ1-5
TGTGCCAGCAGCTTGGGGTGGGCGGGGAGTCAGCCCCAGCATTTT
CASSLGWAGSQPQHF
>14|TRBV18|-|-|TRBJ1-1
TGTGCCAGCTCACCAGGCGCGGGGAACACTGAAGCTTTCTTT
CASSPGAGNTEAFF
>17|TRBV15|few|-|TRBJ1-2
TGTGCCACCAGCAGTCCCGCGGGGGAACTAGAAAGAAATGGCTACACCTTC
CATSSPAGELERNGYTF
>15|TRBV28|-|-|TRBJ2-3
TGTGCCAGCACCCCTTCGGCGGGGCGCACAGATACGCAGTATTTT
CASTPSAGRTDTQYF
>14|TRBV7-2|-|-|TRBJ2-7
TGTGCCAGCAGGGCCGGGGCCGACAGGCGCGAGCAGTACTTC
CASRAGADRREQYF